This section outlines one TCR beta chain sequence together with its context. The data originate from a study of control samples from healthy donors and cancer patients. Germline V gene sequence: CDR1 MNHEY, CDR2 SVGEGT. The V segment lost 5 bases and the J segment 0 bases; nucleotides outside the gene matches: 8. The CDR3 spans 17 residues. Clones were read by immunoSEQ multiplex PCR, and TCRdb kept only the in-frame ones, dropping some. The data contain 140,000 or so clones, more than 85% of them singletons. What was sequenced was blood. The V gene is TRBV6-2 or TRBV6-3, the J gene TRBJ2-7; TRBD2 agrees at 12 bases. This TCR came from a man aged 30 to 45 in good health. The CDR3 spells CASSETSGGPSSYEQYF. The CDR3, as DNA: TGTGCCAGCAGTGAGACTAGCGGGGGCCCGAGCTCCTACGAGCAGTACTTC.